This T cell receptor beta chain was documented in a study of CD8 T cells in Susac syndrome. CD8+ and CD4+ T cells taken from blood had their TCR beta sequenced. Both CD4+ and CD8+ T cells were negatively isolated, and TEMRA cells underwent FACS enrichment. J was trimmed by 0 bases and V by 6 bases; bases with no gene match: 8. The germline gives CDR1 SGHTA, CDR2 FQGNSA. The CDR3 totals 16 residues. Remarks on this clonotype: Its cognate antigen is unknown.

Points from the study as a whole: The TCR sequencing and HLA analysis in the study involved a relatively small number of individuals, as the study acknowledged.

With random hexamers, reverse transcription was performed on about 0.45 to 1 ug of RNA. TCRdb called the immunoSEQ multiplex PCR reads again in MiXCR, with one record for every CDR3 protein. Of 150,000 to 200,000 distinct CDR3 sequences listed, about 93% are singletons. The TCR sequence derives from a human donor in good health. The chain links TRBV7-2 to TRBJ1-5, with 7 positions matching TRBD1. The sequenced sample consisted of CD4+ T cells from PBMCs. The chain's CDR3 is CASRATGTASNQPQHF. The CDR3, as DNA: TGTGCCAGCAGGGCAACCGGGACAGCTAGCAATCAGCCCCAGCATTTT.